One sample yielded the 22 T cell receptor beta chains listed below, sequenced in a study of identical twins. One entry per CDR3 protein results from TCRdb running MiXCR on the 5' RACE reads. The table shows about 210,000 distinct CDR3 sequences, with around 9.6% occurring only once. Sequenced: memory (CD45RO+) T cells sorted from blood. All receptors come from a woman between 18 and 29 years old in good health.

This clonotype was counted only a few times. The chain joins TRBV7-6 to TRBJ2-7, with D unclear. Germline V gene data show CDR1 as SGHVS and CDR2 as FNYEAQ. The V and J ends lost 0 bases and 7 bases respectively, with 4 bases between them. The CDR3 consists of 11 residues. CDR3 nucleotides: TGTGCCAGCAGCTTAGCAGAGGAGCAGTACTTC. Encoded protein: CASSLAEEQYF.

The rearrangement joins TRBV10-3 to TRBJ1-2, with D possibly TRBD1 on 6 matching bases. The CDR3 has 12 residues. CDR1 is ENHRY and CDR2 is SYGVKD in the germline V gene. Trimming left V 10 bases short and J 5 bases short, with 14 bases between. CDR3 sequence reads: CATRGGPYGYTF. CDR3 bases: TGTGCCACCCGGGGGGGCCCGTATGGCTACACCTTC.

This clonotype was counted many times. The rearrangement joins TRBV10-3 to TRBJ1-5, with 9 bases aligning to TRBD1. The CDR3 covers 13 residues. Trimming cost V 7 bases and J 6 bases; bases outside gene matches: 4. Germline CDR1 and CDR2: ENHRY and SYGVKD. The CDR3 DNA sequence: TGTGCCATCAACCAGGACAGGGGTCAGCCCCAGCATTTT. Translating it yields CAINQDRGQPQHF.

The CDR3 DNA sequence: TGCAGCGGGAGCGGGGGCGCCTATGGGGGCTACACCTTC. This gives the protein CSGSGGAYGGYTF. The rearrangement joins TRBV29-1 to TRBJ1-2, with a weak D call TRBD1 (6 bases). CDR1 is SQVTM and CDR2 is ANQGSEA in the germline V gene. The CDR3 length is 13 residues. V was trimmed by 7 bases and J by 8 bases, leaving 20 bases between them.

At least ten counts were recorded for this clonotype. The chain joins TRBV5-4 to TRBJ2-7, with 9 bases aligning to TRBD2. CDR1 and CDR2 from the germline V gene are SGHNT and YYREEE (reference sequence). The CDR3 is made up of 16 amino acids. The J segment lost 1 base and the V segment lost 4 bases, leaving 9 bases of the junction unmatched. CDR3 residues: CASSGLLAGSSYEQYF. In DNA form, the CDR3 reads TGTGCCAGCAGCGGACTTCTAGCGGGATCATCCTACGAGCAGTACTTC.

This chain links TRBV2 with TRBJ1-2; D call uncertain. V dropped 4 bases and J dropped 8 bases, with 14 bases sitting between them. Germline V gene lookup returns CDR1 SNHLY and CDR2 FYNNEI. The CDR3 totals 13 residues. CDR3 in amino acids: CASSADGTSGYTF. The CDR3 DNA sequence: TGTGCCAGCAGTGCGGACGGTACGAGCGGCTACACCTTC.

About this clonotype itself: An end of the junction differs from the germline gene, which may be a read error. The J gene is TRBJ1-1, the V gene TRBV20-1, with D possibly TRBD1 on 5 matching bases. The CDR3 spans 15 residues. Germline CDR1 is DFQATT and CDR2 is SNEGSKA (reference sequence). The CDR3 loop is CSARDGGTGNTEALF. CDR3 DNA: TGCAGTGCTAGAGATGGGGGGACGGGGAATACTGAAGCTCTCTTT.

The rearrangement uses TRBV2 and TRBJ2-2; D is unresolved. This CDR3 region has 16 residues. The germline V gene has CDR1 SNHLY and CDR2 FYNNEI. The ends were cut back, 7 bases at V and 1 base at J, with 16 bases in the middle. The CDR3 sequence: CASTIQLIKNTGELFF. The CDR3 DNA reads as TGTGCCAGCACGATCCAACTAATTAAGAACACCGGGGAGCTGTTTTTT.

This clonotype was counted many times. The chain carries TRBV12-3 or TRBV12-4 and TRBJ1-1; D remains ambiguous. Trimming shortened V by 6 bases and J by 7 bases, and 15 bases separated the two germline ends. CDR3 length equals 13 residues. DNA of the CDR3: TGTGCCAGCAGCCCTGACGGGAAGATTGAAGCTTTCTTT. Its translation is CASSPDGKIEAFF.

The chain combines TRBV15 with TRBJ2-5; D call uncertain. The V end lost 0 bases, the J end lost 4 bases, and 3 bases lay between the germline ends. The CDR3 is 12 amino acids. CDR1 is LNHNV and CDR2 is YYDKDF in the germline V gene (reference sequence). The CDR3 region has the DNA TGTGCCACCAGCAGAGAAAGAGAGACCCAGTACTTC. Encoded protein: CATSRERETQYF.

The rearrangement joins TRBV7-9 to TRBJ2-5; D may match TRBD1 or TRBD2 (5 bases each). CDR3 length equals 15 residues. Germline V lookup: CDR1 SEHNR, CDR2 FQNEAQ (reference sequence). V lost 5 bases and J 0 bases, leaving 13 bases between the germline ends. The CDR3 DNA reads as TGTGCCAGCAGCCCCGGGACGGGAAACCAAGAGACCCAGTACTTC. Translated: CASSPGTGNQETQYF.

This clonotype was detected a few times. The chain is built from TRBV5-1 and TRBJ2-1; tentative D call: TRBD2 (6 bases). The ends were cut back, 7 bases at V and 12 bases at J, with 14 bases in the middle. Germline CDR1 and CDR2: SGHRS and YFSETQ. The CDR3 loop spans 11 amino acids. The CDR3 loop is CASFIAGLQFF. In nucleotides, the CDR3 is TGCGCCAGCTTCATCGCGGGGTTGCAGTTCTTC.

The CDR3 reads CASRVNNYGYTF. DNA of the CDR3: TGTGCCAGCAGAGTAAATAACTATGGCTACACCTTC. The chain has TRBV6-5 and TRBJ1-2; D gene uncertain. Germline CDR1 reads MNHEY; CDR2 reads SVGAGI. CDR3 size: 12 residues. V lost 6 bases to trimming and J lost 1 base, with 6 bases between them.

This clonotype was found a few times. The chain couples TRBV20-1 to TRBJ2-7, with D uncertain. CDR1 and CDR2 (germline): DFQATT, SNEGSKA (reference sequence). Trimming took 3 bases from V and 2 from J, leaving 11 bases between them. The CDR3 sequence is 13 residues long. DNA for the CDR3: TGCAGTGCTAGCTACCCCCGTACCTACGAGCAGTACTTC. Amino acid sequence: CSASYPRTYEQYF.

The rearrangement joins TRBV20-1 to TRBJ1-1; the D is unclear. The CDR3 consists of 12 residues. Germline-derived CDR1 and CDR2 are DFQATT and SNEGSKA (reference sequence). V was cut by 5 bases and J by 8 bases, with 15 bases left in between. The CDR3 loop reads CSAGDRIHEAFF. Here the CDR3 DNA reads TGCAGTGCTGGGGATCGCATTCACGAAGCTTTCTTT.

There are a few counts of this clonotype. This chain links TRBV20-1 with TRBJ1-5; D is undetermined. The CDR3 has 13 amino acids. CDR1 DFQATT and CDR2 SNEGSKA come from the germline V gene (reference sequence). With 6 bases removed from V and 6 bases from J, the gap between germline ends came to 15 bases. CDR3 loop: CSAPIPPGQPQHF. CDR3 sequence (DNA): TGCAGTGCCCCAATCCCGCCGGGTCAGCCCCAGCATTTT.

V is TRBV6-6 and J is TRBJ2-1; D unresolved. V dropped 0 bases and J dropped 14 bases, with 14 bases sitting between them. The CDR3 length is 13 residues. Germline V gene data show CDR1 as MNHNY and CDR2 as SVGAGI (reference sequence). The CDR3 coding sequence is TGTGCCAGCAGTTACTCGGACGGCAAGGGCGAGTTCTTC. Its protein is CASSYSDGKGEFF.

This clonotype showed up many times. The rearrangement joins TRBV3-1 to TRBJ1-1, with unresolved D. The CDR3 length is 13 residues. Looked up from germline, CDR1 is LGHDT and CDR2 is YNNKEL (reference sequence). V lost 6 bases, J lost 6 bases, and 14 bases lay in between. Written as DNA, the CDR3 is TGTGCCAGCAGAGGAGTGGGTGCGGCTGAAGCTTTCTTT. Amino acids: CASRGVGAAEAFF.

V and J are TRBV5-1 and TRBJ1-2; 10 bases map to TRBD1. The CDR3 extends over 16 amino acids. The V gene's germline CDR1 is SGHRS and CDR2 YFSETQ. J lost 6 bases, V lost 4 bases, and 12 bases had no gene match. DNA for the CDR3: TGCGCCAGCAGCGCCCGGACAGGGGGGCATGTGGATGGCTACACCTTC. Its translation is CASSARTGGHVDGYTF.

In this sample, this clonotype turned up many times. The chain links TRBV6-5 to TRBJ2-7; weak D call: TRBD1 (5 bases). V was cut by 2 bases and J by 5 bases, with 10 bases left in between. The CDR3 sequence is 13 residues long. Germline V lookup: CDR1 MNHEY, CDR2 SVGAGI. The chain's CDR3 is CASSYQGGNEQYF. DNA of the CDR3: TGTGCCAGCAGTTACCAGGGCGGCAACGAGCAGTACTTC.

This clonotype was seen more than once but under ten times. V gene TRBV14 combines with J gene TRBJ1-1; D is perhaps TRBD1 (5 bases). The CDR3 length is 15 residues. Germline V gene sequence: CDR1 SGHDN, CDR2 FVKESK. V was shortened by 2 bases and J by 7 bases, with 17 bases between the two germline ends. Here the CDR3 DNA reads TGTGCCAGCAGCCAAACGCTTGGGGGTTTTGGTGAAGCTTTCTTT. Translating gives CASSQTLGGFGEAFF. Using reference TRBV14 and TRBJ1-1 for the parts outside the CDR3, the full variable domain is EAGVTQFPSHSVIEKGQTVTLRCDPISGHDNLYWYRRVMGKEIKFLLHFVKESKQDESGMPNNRFLAERTGGTYSTLKVQPAELEDSGVYFCASSQTLGGFGEAFFGQGTRLTVV.

This clonotype was seen at least ten times. The rearrangement links TRBV5-1 to TRBJ2-7, with 11 bases that match TRBD2. V gave up 3 bases and J gave up 7 bases; unmatched junction bases: 3. CDR1 and CDR2 (germline): SGHRS, YFSETQ. This CDR3 region has 13 residues. The CDR3 is CASSSLAGVEQYF. CDR3 coding DNA: TGCGCCAGCAGCTCACTAGCGGGAGTTGAGCAGTACTTC.